Sequencing of this T cell receptor (beta chain) was carried out in a study of radiotherapy plus CTLA-4 blockade in lung cancer. TCRdb's copy holds only in-frame clones and misses some; the assay was immunoSEQ multiplex PCR. This table holds 65,000 to 100,000 clones, around 83% found once. After removal of 0 bases from V and 0 bases from J, the junction contained 1 base not matched to a gene. Looked up from germline, CDR1 is SGHDN and CDR2 is FVKESK. The CDR3 length is 16 residues. The V gene is TRBV14, the J gene TRBJ2-3; 9 bases fit TRBD2. The material was peripheral blood, obtained from a patient treated with radiotherapy plus ipilimumab. This clonotype was sampled from a human donor with non-small cell lung cancer who had stable disease on radiotherapy plus ipilimumab. In DNA, the CDR3 is TGTGCCAGCAGCCAAGAGCGGGGGGGTAGCACAGATACGCAGTATTTT. Translation gives CASSQERGGSTDTQYF.